Below, one T cell receptor beta chain is given with its context. This clone was counted once. Its binding antigen is unknown. No base-level quality is on record; no much larger clone is a single base apart. The entry originates in a study of blood T cell repertoires in COVID-19 (dated by TCRdb to 2018 to 2021). Turning to the overall study: Samples from collaborators originated in the United States, Italy and Spain and spanned both the acute and convalescent phases of COVID-19. The prospective study material was composed of cDNA or gDNA derived from T cells, B-cell-depleted T cells, or PBMCs. Subjects who had been exposed to COVID-19, were actively infected with it, or had recovered from it provided the deeply sampled blood TCRbeta repertoires that made up the dataset. The repertoires were made available in a free public database intended to serve as a resource for research on the immune response to SARS-CoV-2. The samples were drawn from the first 160 participants of the ongoing ImmuneRACE study and from some 1,300 subjects provided by 6 global collaborators. Sample metadata almost always included a de-identified subject ID, COVID-19 status, age in years and sex. Where HLA class I and class II types were available, the types were taken from metadata supplied by the sample provider, not from assay-based typing.

TCRbeta CDR3 regions were amplified from genomic DNA by means of the immunoSEQ Assay, a bias-controlled multiplex PCR. The original pipeline was this. Nucleated cell counts per sample were estimated from amplification of reference gene primers within the assay. To quantify the absolute abundance of each unique TCRbeta CDR3 rearrangement, sequence reads were collapsed and filtered. For each sample, productive Simpson clonality was calculated as the square root of Simpson's diversity index over productive rearrangements. TCRdb took over this immuneACCESS table, retaining in-frame rearrangements with V and J assigned. Such tables are incomplete; in checked studies, under half of the missing clones stem from an unresolved V gene, and the remainder is unexplained. The V and J calls and clone size are taken from that table; D and trimming were inferred from the DNA. Within this sample are 300,000 to 400,000 clones, with about 90% of them counted one time only. About 2% of the sample is in the top ten clones.

The study at large found these results: Clinical and demographic metadata were provided uncurated, with the amount varying by source and participant.

One collaborating source in Seattle enrolled patients while the patients were actively infected and followed the patients over time throughout the course of disease. Collaborating institutions collected whole blood in K2EDTA tubes following their own protocols. Collaborator samples were shipped for TCRbeta analysis as frozen whole blood, isolated PBMCs, or DNA extracted from either sample type. CDR1 is given as LNHNV and CDR2 as YYDKDF, both from the germline V gene (reference sequence). From the cysteine through the phenylalanine, the CDR3 covers 14 amino acids. Of all the DNA, just the CDR3 is kept, 42 bases in frame from base 1. V gives up 0 bases and J gives up 0 bases, and the segment between their germline ends measures 5 bases.

The chain links TRBV15 with TRBJ1-2, with no confidently assigned D gene. The sample was peripheral blood. This TCR came from a woman aged 55-69 years with COVID-19, enrolled during active disease. The CDR3 amino acid sequence is: CATSRDLTNYGYTF. The DNA is as follows: TGTGCCACCAGCAGAGATCTAACTAACTATGGCTACACCTTC.